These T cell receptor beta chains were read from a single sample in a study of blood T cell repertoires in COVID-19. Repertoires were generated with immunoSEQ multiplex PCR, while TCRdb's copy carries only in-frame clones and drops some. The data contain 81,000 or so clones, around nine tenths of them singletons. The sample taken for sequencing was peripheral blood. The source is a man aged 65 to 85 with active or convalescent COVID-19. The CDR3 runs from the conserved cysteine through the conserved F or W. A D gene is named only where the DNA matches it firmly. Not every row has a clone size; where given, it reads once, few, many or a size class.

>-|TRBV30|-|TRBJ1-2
CAWTGGRGANGYTF
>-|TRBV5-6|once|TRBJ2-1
CASSWGGDEQFF
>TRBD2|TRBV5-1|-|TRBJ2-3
CASSLGSSGGITDTQYF
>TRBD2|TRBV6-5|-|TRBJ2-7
CASRRGSLTYEQYF
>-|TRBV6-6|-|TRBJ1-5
CASSPAGDPKPQHF
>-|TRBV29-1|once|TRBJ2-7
CSVAETAYEQYF
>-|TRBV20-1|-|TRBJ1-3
CSVRLRNTIYF
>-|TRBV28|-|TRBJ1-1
CASTQGPALSLRNTEAFF
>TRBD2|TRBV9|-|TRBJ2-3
CASSASGGPSTDTQYF
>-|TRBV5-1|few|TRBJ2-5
CASREMGSKQETQYF
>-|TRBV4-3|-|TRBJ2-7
CASSQDRGTPRYEQYF
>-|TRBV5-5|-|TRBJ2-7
CASSETPQGRTYEQYF
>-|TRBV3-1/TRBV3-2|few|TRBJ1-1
CASSQGGSNEAFF
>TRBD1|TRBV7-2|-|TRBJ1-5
CASSGDRDQPQHF
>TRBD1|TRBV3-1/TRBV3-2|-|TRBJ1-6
CASSQANRPTGDNSPLHF
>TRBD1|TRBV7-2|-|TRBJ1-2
CASSLKGGNYGYTF
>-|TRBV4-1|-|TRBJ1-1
CASSTPGTVLTEAFF
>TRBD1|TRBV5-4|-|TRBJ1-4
CASSLNRGEKLFF
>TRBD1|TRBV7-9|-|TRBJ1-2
CASSLGGQGFYGYTF
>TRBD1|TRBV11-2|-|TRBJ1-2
CASSLAGTGGSGYTF
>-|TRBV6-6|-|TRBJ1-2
CASSTLGQDYGYTF
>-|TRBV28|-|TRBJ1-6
CASSLLQGWGNSPLHF
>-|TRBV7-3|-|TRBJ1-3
CASSLNPGGSQGNTIYF
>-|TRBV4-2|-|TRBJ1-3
CASSPTDGGSGNTIYF
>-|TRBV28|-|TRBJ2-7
CASSAGGGSSYEQYF
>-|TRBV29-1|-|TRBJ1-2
CSVVQGTGGYTF
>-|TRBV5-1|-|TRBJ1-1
CASSPDGRGLGEAFF
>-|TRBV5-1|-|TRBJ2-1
CASSLSDNEQFF
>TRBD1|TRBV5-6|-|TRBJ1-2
CASSYRDRDGHGYTF
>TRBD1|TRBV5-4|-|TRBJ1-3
CASSLVPGQGARAIYF
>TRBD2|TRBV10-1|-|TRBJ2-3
CASSPLRLAGPVDTQYF
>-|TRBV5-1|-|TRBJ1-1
CASSLGVDTEAFF
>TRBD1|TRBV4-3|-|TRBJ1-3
CASSQQTGTGANSGNTIYF
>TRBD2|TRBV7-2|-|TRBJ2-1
CASSPGLVYEQFF
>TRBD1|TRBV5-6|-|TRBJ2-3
CASSFGQGLDTQYF
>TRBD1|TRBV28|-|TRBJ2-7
CASRTTGTGVHEQYF
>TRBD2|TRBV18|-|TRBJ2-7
CASSPAGGIYEQYF
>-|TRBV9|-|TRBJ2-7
CASSVPGGEQYF
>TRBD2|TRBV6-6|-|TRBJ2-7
CASSYGAGTFGEQYF
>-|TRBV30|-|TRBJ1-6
CAWSVLQGSNSPLHF
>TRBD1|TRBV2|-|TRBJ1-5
CASSRDRGYGQPQHF
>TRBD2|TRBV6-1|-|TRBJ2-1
CASSDVAGGDNEQFF
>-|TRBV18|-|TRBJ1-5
CASSPQGGSNQPQHF
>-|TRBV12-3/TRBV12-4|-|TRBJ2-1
CASTPGTYNEQFF
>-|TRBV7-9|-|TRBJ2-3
CASSQGGASTDTQYF
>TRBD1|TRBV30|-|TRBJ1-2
CAWTAGGDYGYTF
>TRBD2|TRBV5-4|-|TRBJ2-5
CASSSRLAGDWETQYF
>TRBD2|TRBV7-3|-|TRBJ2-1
CASSLNLPGGEQFF
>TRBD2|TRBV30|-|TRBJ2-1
CAWTRTSGGTEQFF
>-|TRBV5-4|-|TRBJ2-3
CASSSGWREGTDTQYF
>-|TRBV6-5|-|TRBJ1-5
CASNTYSNQPQHF
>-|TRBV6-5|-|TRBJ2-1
CASTPDSQYNEQFF
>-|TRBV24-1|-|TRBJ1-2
CATSVPNGELHGYTF
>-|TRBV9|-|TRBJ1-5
CASSQGVSGNQPQHF
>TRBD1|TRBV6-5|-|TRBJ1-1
CASDRGRAEAFF
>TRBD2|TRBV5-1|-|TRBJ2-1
CASSLVTSGGREQFF
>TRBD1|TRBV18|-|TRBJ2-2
CASWDRRTGELFF